The clone carrying this TCR beta chain was observed many times. These data originate in a study of response to subunit inactivated influenza vaccine. TCRdb independently ran MiXCR on the RT-PCR reads; one entry per CDR3 protein. The sample consists of some 800,000 distinct CDR3 sequences, less than 25% of them appearing once. CDR3 length equals 16 residues. The V gene lost 0 bases and the J gene lost 1 base, with 14 bases spanning the gap. Germline-derived CDR1 and CDR2 are DFQATT and SNEGSKA (reference sequence). This chain uses TRBV20-1 with TRBJ2-3; D possibly corresponds to TRBD2 (5 bases). Sequenced material: PBMCs from blood, taken 4 to 6 days after vaccination. This receptor was obtained from a man aged 45-65 years who received an inactivated influenza vaccine. The CDR3 nucleotides read TGCAGTGCTAGAGATCTAGGCGAGGGAGGCACAGATACGCAGTATTTT. It is translated as CSARDLGEGGTDTQYF.